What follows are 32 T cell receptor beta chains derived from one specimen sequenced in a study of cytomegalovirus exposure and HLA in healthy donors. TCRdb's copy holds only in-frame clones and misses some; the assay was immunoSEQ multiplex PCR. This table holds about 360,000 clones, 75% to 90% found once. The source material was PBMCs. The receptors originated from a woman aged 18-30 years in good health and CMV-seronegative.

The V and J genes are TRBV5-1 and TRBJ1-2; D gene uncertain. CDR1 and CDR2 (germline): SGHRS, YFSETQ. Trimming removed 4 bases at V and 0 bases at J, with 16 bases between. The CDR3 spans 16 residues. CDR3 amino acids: CASSRGEGLANYGYTF. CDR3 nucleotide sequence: TGCGCCAGCAGCCGAGGAGAGGGCCTCGCTAACTATGGCTACACCTTC. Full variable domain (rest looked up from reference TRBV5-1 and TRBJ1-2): KAGVTQTPRYLIKTRGQQVTLSCSPISGHRSVSWYQQTPGQGLQFLFEYFSETQRNKGNFPGRFSGRQFSNSRSEMNVSTLELGDSALYLCASSRGEGLANYGYTFGSGTRLTVV.

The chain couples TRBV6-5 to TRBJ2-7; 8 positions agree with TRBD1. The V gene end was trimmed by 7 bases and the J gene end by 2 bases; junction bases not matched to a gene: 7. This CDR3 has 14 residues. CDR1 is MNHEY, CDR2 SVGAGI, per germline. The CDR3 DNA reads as TGTGCCAGCACCGGACAGGGAGGCCCCTACGAGCAGTACTTC. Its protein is CASTGQGGPYEQYF.

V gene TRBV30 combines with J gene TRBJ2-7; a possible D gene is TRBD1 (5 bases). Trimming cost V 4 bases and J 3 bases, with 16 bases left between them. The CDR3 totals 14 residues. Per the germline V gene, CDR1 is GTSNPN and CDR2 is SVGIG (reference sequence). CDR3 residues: CAWTPTDLNYEQYF. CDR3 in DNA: TGTGCCTGGACCCCGACAGATTTAAACTACGAGCAGTACTTC. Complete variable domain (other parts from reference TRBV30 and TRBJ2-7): SQTIHQWPATLVQPVGSPLSLECTVEGTSNPNLYWYRQAAGRGLQLLFYSVGIGQISSEVPQNLSASRPQDRQFILSSKKLLLSDSGFYLCAWTPTDLNYEQYFGPGTRLTVT.

The CDR3 nucleotides are TGTGCCAGCAGTGAAGGTCTAGCGGGGGTTCAAGAGACCCAGTACTTC. Translating it yields CASSEGLAGVQETQYF. The rearrangement uses TRBV6-1 and TRBJ2-5; 10 bases agree with TRBD2. V shed 1 base and J 2 bases; nucleotides not matched to a gene: 4. There are 16 residues in the CDR3. Looked up from germline, CDR1 is MNHNS and CDR2 is SASEGT.

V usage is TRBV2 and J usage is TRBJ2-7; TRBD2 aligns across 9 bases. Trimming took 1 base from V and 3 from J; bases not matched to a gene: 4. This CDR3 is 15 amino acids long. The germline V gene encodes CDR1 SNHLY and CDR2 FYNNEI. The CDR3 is CASSEGAGGIYEQYF. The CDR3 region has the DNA TGTGCCAGCAGTGAAGGCGCGGGGGGGATCTACGAGCAGTACTTC.

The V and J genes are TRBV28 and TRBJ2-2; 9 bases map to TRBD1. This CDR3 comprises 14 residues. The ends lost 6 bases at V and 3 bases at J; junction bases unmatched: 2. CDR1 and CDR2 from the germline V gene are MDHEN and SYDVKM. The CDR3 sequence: CASSWTGDTGELFF. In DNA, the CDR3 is TGTGCCAGCAGCTGGACAGGGGACACCGGGGAGCTGTTTTTT.

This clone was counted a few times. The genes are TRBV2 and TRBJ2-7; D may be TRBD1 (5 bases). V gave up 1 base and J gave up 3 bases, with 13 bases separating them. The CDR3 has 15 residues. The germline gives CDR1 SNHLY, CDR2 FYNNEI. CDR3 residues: CASSEVAGSVYEQYF. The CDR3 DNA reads TGTGCCAGCAGTGAAGTTGCAGGGTCCGTCTACGAGCAGTACTTC.

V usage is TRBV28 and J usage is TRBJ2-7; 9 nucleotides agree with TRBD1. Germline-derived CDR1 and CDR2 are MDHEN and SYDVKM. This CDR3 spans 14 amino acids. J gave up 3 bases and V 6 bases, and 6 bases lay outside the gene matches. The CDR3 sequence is CASSPQGAFYEQYF. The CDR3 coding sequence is TGTGCCAGCAGCCCACAGGGGGCGTTCTACGAGCAGTACTTC.

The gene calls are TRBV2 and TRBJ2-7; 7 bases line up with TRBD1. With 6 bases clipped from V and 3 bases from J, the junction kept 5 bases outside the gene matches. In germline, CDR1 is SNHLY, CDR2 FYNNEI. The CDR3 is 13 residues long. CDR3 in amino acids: CASRGDRYYEQYF. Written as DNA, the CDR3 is TGTGCCAGCAGAGGGGACAGATACTACGAGCAGTACTTC. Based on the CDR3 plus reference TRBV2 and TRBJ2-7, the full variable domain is EPEVTQTPSHQVTQMGQEVILRCVPISNHLYFYWYRQILGQKVEFLVSFYNNEISEKSEIFDDQFSVERPDGSNFTLKIRSTKLEDSAMYFCASRGDRYYEQYFGPGTRLTVT.

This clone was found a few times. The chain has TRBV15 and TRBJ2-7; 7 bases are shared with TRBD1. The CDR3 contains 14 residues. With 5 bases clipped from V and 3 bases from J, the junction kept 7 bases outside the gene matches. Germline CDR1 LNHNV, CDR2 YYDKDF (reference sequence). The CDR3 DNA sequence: TGTGCCACCAGCCGACAGGGTTCTGGCTACGAGCAGTACTTC. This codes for CATSRQGSGYEQYF.

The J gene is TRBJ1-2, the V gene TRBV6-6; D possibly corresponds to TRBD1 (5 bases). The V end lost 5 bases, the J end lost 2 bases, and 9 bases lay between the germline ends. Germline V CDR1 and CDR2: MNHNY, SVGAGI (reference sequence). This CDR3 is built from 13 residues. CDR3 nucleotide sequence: TGTGCCAGCAGTCCGACAGTAAACTATGGCTACACCTTC. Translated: CASSPTVNYGYTF.

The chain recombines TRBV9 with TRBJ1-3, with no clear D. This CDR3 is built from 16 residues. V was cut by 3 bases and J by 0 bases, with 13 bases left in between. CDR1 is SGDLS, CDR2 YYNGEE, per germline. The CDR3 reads CASSGTGLNSGNTIYF. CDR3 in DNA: TGTGCCAGCAGCGGAACTGGACTAAACTCTGGAAACACCATATATTTT. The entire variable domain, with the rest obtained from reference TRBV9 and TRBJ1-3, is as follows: DSGVTQTPKHLITATGQRVTLRCSPRSGDLSVYWYQQSLDQGLQFLIQYYNGEERAKGNILERFSAQQFPDLHSELNLSSLELGDSALYFCASSGTGLNSGNTIYFGEGSWLTVV.

The CDR3 region has the DNA TGTGCCAACCCCGGGTATTCCACTGAAGCTTTCTTT. This sequence encodes CANPGYSTEAFF. The V call is TRBV19, the J call TRBJ1-1; D not resolved. The V gene's germline CDR1 is LNHDA and CDR2 SQIVND (reference sequence). The CDR3 is 12 residues long. V dropped 10 bases and J dropped 4 bases, with 13 bases sitting between them.

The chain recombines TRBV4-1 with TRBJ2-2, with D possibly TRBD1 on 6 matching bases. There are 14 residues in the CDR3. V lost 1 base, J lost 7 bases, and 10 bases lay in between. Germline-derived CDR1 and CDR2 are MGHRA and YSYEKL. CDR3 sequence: CASSQVGGRGELFF. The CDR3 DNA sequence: TGCGCCAGCAGCCAAGTAGGGGGACGCGGGGAGCTGTTTTTT.

Here the CDR3 DNA reads TGCGCCAGCAGTGGCGGGACTCTCTCTGGAAACACCATATATTTT. Amino acid sequence: CASSGGTLSGNTIYF. The chain uses TRBV5-1 and TRBJ1-3, with D maybe TRBD1 (5 bases). The CDR3 runs to 15 residues. Germline CDR1 reads SGHRS; CDR2 reads YFSETQ. Between the trimmed V and J ends, which lost 5 bases and 0 bases, there was a span of 12 bases.

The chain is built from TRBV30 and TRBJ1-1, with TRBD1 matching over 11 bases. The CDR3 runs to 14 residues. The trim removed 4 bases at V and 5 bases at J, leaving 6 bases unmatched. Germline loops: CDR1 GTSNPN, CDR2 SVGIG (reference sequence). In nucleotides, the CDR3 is TGTGCCTGGACTAGCGGACAGGGGGCGACTGAAGCTTTCTTT. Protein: CAWTSGQGATEAFF.

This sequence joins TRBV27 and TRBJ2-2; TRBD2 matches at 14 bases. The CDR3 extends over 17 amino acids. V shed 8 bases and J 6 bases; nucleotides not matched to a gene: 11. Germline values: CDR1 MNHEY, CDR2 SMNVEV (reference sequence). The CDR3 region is CASGGLAGVSFSGELFF. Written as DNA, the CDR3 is TGTGCCAGCGGGGGACTAGCGGGAGTATCATTTTCCGGGGAGCTGTTTTTT.

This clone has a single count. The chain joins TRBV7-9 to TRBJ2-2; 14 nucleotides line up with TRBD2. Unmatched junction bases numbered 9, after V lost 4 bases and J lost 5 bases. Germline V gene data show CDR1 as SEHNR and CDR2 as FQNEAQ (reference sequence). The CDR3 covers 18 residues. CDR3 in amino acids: CASSSPGLAGAITGELFF. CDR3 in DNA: TGTGCCAGCAGCTCACCGGGACTAGCGGGAGCGATTACCGGGGAGCTGTTTTTT.

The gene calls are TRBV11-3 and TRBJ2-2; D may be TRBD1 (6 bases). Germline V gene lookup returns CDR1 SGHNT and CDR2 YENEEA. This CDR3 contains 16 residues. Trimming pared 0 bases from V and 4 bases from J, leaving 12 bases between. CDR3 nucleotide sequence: TGTGCCAGCAGCTTAGACGCGACAGGAGGCACCGGGGAGCTGTTTTTT. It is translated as CASSLDATGGTGELFF. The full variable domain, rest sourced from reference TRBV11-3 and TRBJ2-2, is EAGVVQSPRYKIIEKKQPVAFWCNPISGHNTLYWYLQNLGQGPELLIRYENEEAVDDSQLPKDRFSAERLKGVDSTLKIQPAELGDSAVYLCASSLDATGGTGELFFGEGSRLTVL.

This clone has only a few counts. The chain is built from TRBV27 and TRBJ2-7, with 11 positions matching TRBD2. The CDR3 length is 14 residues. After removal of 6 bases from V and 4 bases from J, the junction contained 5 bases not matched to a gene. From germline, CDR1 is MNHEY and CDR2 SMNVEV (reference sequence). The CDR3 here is CASRKIAGGYEQYF. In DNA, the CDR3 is TGTGCCAGCAGAAAGATAGCGGGAGGGTACGAGCAGTACTTC.

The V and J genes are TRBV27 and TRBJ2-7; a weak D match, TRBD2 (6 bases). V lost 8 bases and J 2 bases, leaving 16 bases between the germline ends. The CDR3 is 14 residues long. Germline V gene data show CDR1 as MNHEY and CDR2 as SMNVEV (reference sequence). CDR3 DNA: TGTGCCAGCCGACCTGGTGGGGGGACCTACGAGCAGTACTTC. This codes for CASRPGGGTYEQYF.

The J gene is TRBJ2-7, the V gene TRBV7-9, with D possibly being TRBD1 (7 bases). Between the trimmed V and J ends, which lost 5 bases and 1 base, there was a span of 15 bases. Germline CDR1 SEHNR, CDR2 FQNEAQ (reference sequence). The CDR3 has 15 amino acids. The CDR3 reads CASSKEGARSYEQYF. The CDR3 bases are TGTGCCAGCAGCAAGGAGGGGGCGCGGTCCTACGAGCAGTACTTC.

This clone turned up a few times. Here the CDR3 DNA reads TGTGCCAGCAGTTTCCAGGGAGGAAATCAGCCCCAGCATTTT. Translated: CASSFQGGNQPQHF. V usage is TRBV27 and J usage is TRBJ1-5, with a possible D match to TRBD1 (5 bases). The length of the CDR3 is 14 residues. Deletions cut 3 bases from V and 4 bases from J, with 10 bases between. Germline V gene data show CDR1 as MNHEY and CDR2 as SMNVEV (reference sequence).

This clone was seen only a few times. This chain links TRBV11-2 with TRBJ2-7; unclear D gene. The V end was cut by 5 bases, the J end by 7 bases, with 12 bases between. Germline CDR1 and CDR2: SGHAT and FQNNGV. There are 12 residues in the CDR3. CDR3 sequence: CASSPNGLEQYF. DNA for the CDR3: TGTGCCAGCAGCCCAAATGGCTTGGAGCAGTACTTC.

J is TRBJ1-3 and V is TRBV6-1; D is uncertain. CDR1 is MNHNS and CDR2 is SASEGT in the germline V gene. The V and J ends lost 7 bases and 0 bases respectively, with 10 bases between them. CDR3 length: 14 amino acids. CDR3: CASKTSISGNTIYF. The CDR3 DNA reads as TGTGCCAGCAAAACTTCTATCTCTGGAAACACCATATATTTT.

The CDR3 loop is CASSIQTGGVRNEQFF. The CDR3 DNA follows: TGTGCCAGTAGTATTCAGACGGGGGGGGTTAGAAATGAGCAGTTCTTC. The chain carries TRBV19 and TRBJ2-1; the match to TRBD2 covers 8 bases. V was clipped by 3 bases and J by 7 bases; unmatched bases: 11. The germline V gene encodes CDR1 LNHDA and CDR2 SQIVND (reference sequence). The CDR3 length is 16 residues.

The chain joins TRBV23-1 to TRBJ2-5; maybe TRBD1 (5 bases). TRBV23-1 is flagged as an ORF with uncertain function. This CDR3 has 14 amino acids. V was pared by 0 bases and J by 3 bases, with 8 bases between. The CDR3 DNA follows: TGCGCCAGCAGTCAATCGAAAGGGGAAGAGACCCAGTACTTC. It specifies CASSQSKGEETQYF.

The CDR3 protein is CAWSVTSGGPDTQYF. The DNA for the CDR3 is TGTGCCTGGAGTGTGACTAGCGGGGGCCCAGATACGCAGTATTTT. The chain has TRBV30 and TRBJ2-3; 12 nucleotides align to TRBD2. Germline CDR1 GTSNPN, CDR2 SVGIG (reference sequence). This CDR3 region has 15 residues. Germline trimming cut 0 bases from V and 4 bases from J; bases unmatched to any gene: 2.

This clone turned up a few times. Written as DNA, the CDR3 is TGTGCCAGTACCCCAGGGGGCTACTCACCCCTCCACTTT. It codes for CASTPGGYSPLHF. The V gene is TRBV19, the J gene TRBJ1-6; 8 bases map to TRBD1. CDR3 length equals 13 residues. Germline loops: CDR1 LNHDA, CDR2 SQIVND (reference sequence). The V gene end was trimmed by 7 bases and the J gene end by 10 bases; junction bases not matched to a gene: 6. Variable domain in full (rest from reference TRBV19 and TRBJ1-6): DGGITQSPKYLFRKEGQNVTLSCEQNLNHDAMYWYRQDPGQGLRLIYYSQIVNDFQKGDIAEGYSVSREKKESFPLTVTSAQKNPTAFYLCASTPGGYSPLHFGNGTRLTVT.

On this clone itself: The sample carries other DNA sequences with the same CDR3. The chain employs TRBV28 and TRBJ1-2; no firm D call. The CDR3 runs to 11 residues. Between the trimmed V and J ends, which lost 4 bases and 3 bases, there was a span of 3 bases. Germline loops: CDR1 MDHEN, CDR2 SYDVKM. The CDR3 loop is CASSSYYGYTF. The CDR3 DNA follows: TGTGCCAGCAGTTCGTACTATGGCTACACCTTC.

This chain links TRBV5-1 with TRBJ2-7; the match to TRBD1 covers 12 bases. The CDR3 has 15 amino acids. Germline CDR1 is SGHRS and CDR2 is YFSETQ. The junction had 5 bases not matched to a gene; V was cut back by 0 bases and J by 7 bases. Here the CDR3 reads CASSLAGTGGLEQYF. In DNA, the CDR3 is TGCGCCAGCAGCTTGGCCGGGACAGGGGGCTTGGAGCAGTACTTC.

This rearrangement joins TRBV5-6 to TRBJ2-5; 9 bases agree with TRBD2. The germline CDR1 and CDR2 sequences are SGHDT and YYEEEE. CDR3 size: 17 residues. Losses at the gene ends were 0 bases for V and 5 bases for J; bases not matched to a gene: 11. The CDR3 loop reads CASSLGLAGFNMETQYF. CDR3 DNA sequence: TGTGCCAGCAGCTTGGGGCTAGCGGGGTTCAATATGGAGACCCAGTACTTC.